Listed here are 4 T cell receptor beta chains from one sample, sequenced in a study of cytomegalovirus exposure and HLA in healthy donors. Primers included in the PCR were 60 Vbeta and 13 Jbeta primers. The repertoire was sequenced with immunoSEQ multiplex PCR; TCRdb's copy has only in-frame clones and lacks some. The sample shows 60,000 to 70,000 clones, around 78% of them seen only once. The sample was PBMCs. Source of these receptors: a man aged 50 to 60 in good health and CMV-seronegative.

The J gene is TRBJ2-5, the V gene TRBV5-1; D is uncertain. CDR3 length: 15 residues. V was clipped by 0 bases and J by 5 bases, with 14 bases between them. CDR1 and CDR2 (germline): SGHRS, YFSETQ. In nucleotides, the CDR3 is TGCGCCAGCAGCTTGGTCGGGTACGGTAGCGAGACCCAGTACTTC. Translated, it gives CASSLVGYGSETQYF.

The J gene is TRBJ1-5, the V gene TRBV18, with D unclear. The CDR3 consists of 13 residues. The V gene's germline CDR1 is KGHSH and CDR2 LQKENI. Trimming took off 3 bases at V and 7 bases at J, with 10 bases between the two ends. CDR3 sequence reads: CASSPIDGQPQHF. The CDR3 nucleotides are TGTGCCAGCTCACCTATTGATGGCCAGCCCCAGCATTTT.

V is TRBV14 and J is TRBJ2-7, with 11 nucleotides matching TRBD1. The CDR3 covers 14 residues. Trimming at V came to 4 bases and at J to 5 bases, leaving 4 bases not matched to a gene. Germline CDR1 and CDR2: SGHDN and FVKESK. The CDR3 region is CASSLADRGHEQYF. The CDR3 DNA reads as TGTGCCAGCAGCCTCGCGGACAGGGGGCACGAGCAGTACTTC.

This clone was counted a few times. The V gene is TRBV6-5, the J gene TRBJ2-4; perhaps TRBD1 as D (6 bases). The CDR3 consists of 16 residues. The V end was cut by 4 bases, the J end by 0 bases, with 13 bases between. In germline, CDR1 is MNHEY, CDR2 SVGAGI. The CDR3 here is CASSSGTSLAKNIQYF. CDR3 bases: TGTGCCAGCAGTTCCGGGACATCTCTAGCCAAAAACATTCAGTACTTC.